Following are 26 T cell receptor beta chains from one sample sequenced in a study of T-cell reconstitution after alpha-beta-depleted transplantation in children. Unique molecular identifiers were used in preparing the TCRbeta library. TCRdb reprocessed the PCR reads via MiXCR and lists one record per CDR3 protein. Seen here are about 590,000 distinct CDR3 sequences, under 15% observed once, and the top ten hold over 2%. The sequencing used PBMCs, mostly from graft donor cells, collected 360 days after TCRalphabeta/CD19-depleted stem cell transplant. Receptor source: a male patient younger than 18 who had a stem cell transplant for acute myeloid leukemia, so the T cells may come from the graft donor.

This chain uses TRBV6-1 with TRBJ2-2; 13 bases match TRBD2. CDR3 size: 16 residues. CDR1 is MNHNS, CDR2 SASEGT, per germline. Trimming cost V 6 bases and J 8 bases; bases outside gene matches: 9. The CDR3 here is CASRERTSGSSGELFF. Here the CDR3 DNA reads TGTGCCAGCAGAGAGCGGACTAGCGGGAGTTCTGGGGAGCTGTTTTTT.

The V call is TRBV20-1, the J call TRBJ2-5; 7 bases line up with TRBD1. The CDR3 totals 15 residues. The germline CDR1 and CDR2 sequences are DFQATT and SNEGSKA (reference sequence). J lost 3 bases, V lost 2 bases, and 9 bases had no gene match. The CDR3, as DNA: TGCAGTGCTAGATCCAGGGGGACACCTAAAGAGACCCAGTACTTC. This gives the protein CSARSRGTPKETQYF.

This clonotype appeared a few times. This CDR3 reads CASSPRLGDTQYF. CDR3 nucleotide sequence: TGTGCCAGCAGCCCCCGACTTGGTGATACGCAGTATTTT. This chain joins TRBV11-3 and TRBJ2-3; D not resolved. The CDR3 contains 13 residues. Germline CDR1 is SGHNT and CDR2 is YENEEA. Trimming shortened V by 5 bases and J by 6 bases, and 12 bases separated the two germline ends.

In its sample, this clonotype was seen many times. The V gene is TRBV3-1, the J gene TRBJ2-2; 11 positions agree with TRBD2. V gave up 2 bases and J gave up 4 bases; unmatched junction bases: 6. This CDR3 region has 17 residues. Germline values: CDR1 LGHDT, CDR2 YNNKEL (reference sequence). CDR3 nucleotide sequence: TGTGCCAGCAGCCAACCTACTAGCGGGAGCCTCACCGGGGAGCTGTTTTTT. Translation: CASSQPTSGSLTGELFF.

This clonotype has only a few counts. The rearrangement links TRBV14 to TRBJ2-3, with TRBD2 identical over 7 bases. Trimming cost V 1 base and J 2 bases; bases outside gene matches: 6. The CDR3 extends over 16 amino acids. Germline V CDR1 and CDR2: SGHDN, FVKESK. The CDR3 spells CASSQVLAANTDTQYF. DNA of the CDR3: TGTGCCAGCAGCCAAGTTCTAGCGGCTAACACAGATACGCAGTATTTT.

This clonotype was recorded once. The V and J genes are TRBV6-2 or TRBV6-3 and TRBJ2-7; perhaps TRBD2 as D (6 bases). V gave up 5 bases and J gave up 4 bases, with 15 bases separating them. Germline V gene data show CDR1 as MNHEY and CDR2 as SVGEGT. This CDR3 has 14 amino acids. The CDR3 DNA sequence: TGTGCCAGCAGTACCGGGGGACTGAGTTACGAGCAGTACTTC. Translating it yields CASSTGGLSYEQYF.

J is TRBJ2-2 and V is TRBV5-1; D might be TRBD1 (5 bases). Germline CDR1 SGHRS, CDR2 YFSETQ. CDR3 length: 16 residues. V dropped 0 bases and J dropped 5 bases, with 14 bases sitting between them. In DNA, the CDR3 is TGCGCCAGCAGCTTGGAGCCAGGGCTCGTTACCGGGGAGCTGTTTTTT. It yields the protein CASSLEPGLVTGELFF.

This clonotype has more than one count but fewer than ten. The rearrangement uses TRBV12-3 or TRBV12-4 and TRBJ2-1; D possibly corresponds to TRBD2 (6 bases). Trimming pared 6 bases from V and 8 bases from J, leaving 14 bases between. The CDR3 is made up of 13 amino acids. The DNA of the CDR3 is TGTGCCAGCAGGTTTACGCGGGATCATGAGCAGTTCTTC. Translation: CASRFTRDHEQFF.

This clonotype was observed at least ten times. The CDR3 sequence: CASNPLLGLTTAEQFF. In nucleotides, the CDR3 is TGCGCCAGCAACCCTCTCCTGGGACTTACAACAGCTGAGCAGTTCTTC. The chain combines TRBV5-1 with TRBJ2-1; D is possibly TRBD2 (6 bases). The CDR3 is 16 amino acids. Per germline, CDR1 SGHRS and CDR2 YFSETQ. The V end was cut by 6 bases, the J end by 9 bases, with 25 bases between.

The chain is built from TRBV11-2 and TRBJ2-1, with 9 bases fitting TRBD1. Germline V gene sequence: CDR1 SGHAT, CDR2 FQNNGV. Unmatched junction bases numbered 11, after V lost 4 bases and J lost 7 bases. The CDR3 is made up of 16 amino acids. CDR3 protein: CASSYTPGTGWNEQFF. The CDR3 region has the DNA TGTGCCAGCAGCTATACCCCGGGGACAGGGTGGAATGAGCAGTTCTTC.

CDR3 DNA: TGCAGTGCTAGTAGGACAGGGATTGAAAAACTGTTTTTT. This sequence encodes CSASRTGIEKLFF. The chain combines TRBV20-1 with TRBJ1-4; 8 bases map to TRBD1. J gave up 7 bases and V 3 bases, and 4 bases lay outside the gene matches. CDR3 size: 13 residues. Germline values: CDR1 DFQATT, CDR2 SNEGSKA (reference sequence).

This clonotype was counted a few times. The chain links TRBV5-1 to TRBJ2-5, with 8 bases matching TRBD2. With V trimmed by 5 bases and J by 2 bases, 11 bases remained unmatched. This CDR3 region has 16 residues. The germline V gene encodes CDR1 SGHRS and CDR2 YFSETQ. In nucleotides, the CDR3 is TGCGCCAGCAGTCGTCGGGCGGGAGGAGAACAAGAGACCCAGTACTTC. Translated, it gives CASSRRAGGEQETQYF. The full variable domain, completed using reference TRBV5-1 and TRBJ2-5, is KAGVTQTPRYLIKTRGQQVTLSCSPISGHRSVSWYQQTPGQGLQFLFEYFSETQRNKGNFPGRFSGRQFSNSRSEMNVSTLELGDSALYLCASSRRAGGEQETQYFGPGTRLLVL.

This clonotype was recorded many times. This chain joins TRBV5-1 and TRBJ2-5; 8 bases match TRBD2. V dropped 2 bases and J dropped 5; count of bases not matched to a gene: 11. The germline V gene encodes CDR1 SGHRS and CDR2 YFSETQ. The CDR3 is 16 residues long. The CDR3 region is CASSLVGGGHGETQYF. DNA of the CDR3: TGCGCCAGCAGCTTAGTAGGCGGGGGGCACGGGGAGACCCAGTACTTC.

This clonotype was seen a few times. The chain joins TRBV5-1 to TRBJ2-5, with 8 bases aligning to TRBD2. V dropped 8 bases and J dropped 5; count of bases not matched to a gene: 2. CDR1 is SGHRS, CDR2 YFSETQ, per germline. The CDR3 totals 11 residues. CDR3 DNA: TGCGCCAGTCAGCGGGGGGAGACCCAGTACTTC. Translating gives CASQRGETQYF.

The V gene is TRBV9, the J gene TRBJ2-3; maybe TRBD2 (6 bases). The V gene lost 4 bases and the J gene lost 4 bases, with 16 bases spanning the gap. CDR1 is SGDLS and CDR2 is YYNGEE in the germline V gene. The CDR3 consists of 15 residues. CDR3 in DNA: TGTGCCAGCAGCTCCGGGACTCCGATGGCAGATACGCAGTATTTT. Residues: CASSSGTPMADTQYF. Complete variable domain (other parts from reference TRBV9 and TRBJ2-3): DSGVTQTPKHLITATGQRVTLRCSPRSGDLSVYWYQQSLDQGLQFLIQYYNGEERAKGNILERFSAQQFPDLHSELNLSSLELGDSALYFCASSSGTPMADTQYFGPGTRLTVL.

There are a few counts of this clonotype. The germline gene is not matched at one end of the junction; a read error may be the cause. J is TRBJ1-4 and V is TRBV5-1; TRBD1 matches 7 bases. The CDR3 loop spans 15 amino acids. Germline V gives CDR1 SGHRS, CDR2 YFSETQ. The DNA of the CDR3 is TGCGCCAGTAGCTTAGAACAGGGGCGGGTTGAAAAACTGTTTTTT. Translation gives CASSLEQGRVEKLFF.

V is TRBV6-2 or TRBV6-3 and J is TRBJ2-5; 7 nucleotides agree with TRBD1. The CDR3 contains 16 residues. CDR1 and CDR2 (germline): MNHEY, SVGEGT. V lost 4 bases and J lost 2; bases outside the gene matches: 10. The CDR3 DNA sequence: TGTGCCAGCAGTTTCCAACGGGACAGAGCACAAGAGACCCAGTACTTC. Encoded protein: CASSFQRDRAQETQYF.

This clonotype was seen ten or more times. J is TRBJ2-3 and V is TRBV12-3 or TRBV12-4, with 9 nucleotides matching TRBD2. This CDR3 is 18 amino acids long. The V and J ends lost 3 bases and 1 base, in that order; junction bases with no gene match: 11. Here the CDR3 DNA reads TGTGCCAGCAGTTTGATTAGCGGGAGACGTGAACGCACAGATACGCAGTATTTT. It translates to CASSLISGRRERTDTQYF.

This clonotype has just a few counts. V gene TRBV10-3 combines with J gene TRBJ2-7; 13 nucleotides line up with TRBD2. The germline V gene has CDR1 ENHRY and CDR2 SYGVKD. CDR3 length: 14 amino acids. V trimming: 6 bases; J trimming: 6 bases; junction bases outside the gene matches: 5. This CDR3 is CAISGLAGVFEQYF. Written as DNA, the CDR3 is TGTGCCATCAGCGGACTAGCGGGAGTCTTCGAGCAGTACTTC.

The chain joins TRBV25-1 to TRBJ2-1, with 8 bases lining up with TRBD2. Unmatched junction bases numbered 14, after V lost 4 bases and J lost 9 bases. Germline V gives CDR1 MGHDK, CDR2 SYGVNS. The CDR3 covers 16 residues. The CDR3 coding sequence is TGTGCCAGCAGTGCGGATGCTAGCGGGTTTGTTGTTGAGCAGTTCTTC. Translation gives CASSADASGFVVEQFF.

This clonotype was found many times. This chain joins TRBV4-2 and TRBJ2-3; D is perhaps TRBD1 (5 bases). CDR1 and CDR2 (germline): LGHNA, YNFKEQ. The V and J ends lost 1 base and 3 bases respectively, with 11 bases between them. This CDR3 contains 15 residues. Written as DNA, the CDR3 is TGTGCCAGCAGCCAAGGACTCCCAGGGACAGATACGCAGTATTTT. It is translated as CASSQGLPGTDTQYF.

This clonotype was seen a handful of times. The rearrangement joins TRBV20-1 to TRBJ2-5; 7 nucleotides agree with TRBD2. The V segment lost 6 bases and the J segment 1 base; nucleotides outside the gene matches: 2. This CDR3 spans 12 amino acids. Germline V lookup: CDR1 DFQATT, CDR2 SNEGSKA (reference sequence). As DNA, the CDR3 is TGCAGTGCGGGACTACTCCAAGAGACCCAGTACTTC. This sequence encodes CSAGLLQETQYF.

In this sample, this clonotype turned up a few times. The chain has TRBV5-1 and TRBJ2-2; TRBD2 matches 7 bases. The CDR3 has 15 amino acids. Trimming removed 4 bases from V and 3 bases from J; junction bases left unmatched: 6. Germline values: CDR1 SGHRS, CDR2 YFSETQ. CDR3 sequence reads: CASSVSGIHTGELFF. Written as DNA, the CDR3 is TGCGCCAGCAGCGTAAGCGGGATTCACACCGGGGAGCTGTTTTTT.

Ten or more counts support this clonotype. The chain couples TRBV28 to TRBJ2-1; TRBD2 is a possible D gene (6 bases). Trimming took 7 bases from V and 7 from J, leaving 17 bases between them. Germline V lookup: CDR1 MDHEN, CDR2 SYDVKM. This CDR3 comprises 14 residues. CDR3 sequence (DNA): TGTGCCAGCAACAAACCCGGGAGAGCTAATGAGCAGTTCTTC. Residues: CASNKPGRANEQFF.

The CDR3 sequence: CASSMGPASYEQYF. Written as DNA, the CDR3 is TGTGCCAGTAGTATGGGGCCGGCCTCCTACGAGCAGTACTTC. The V and J genes are TRBV19 and TRBJ2-7; possibly TRBD1 for D (5 bases). The CDR3 runs to 14 residues. Germline CDR1 LNHDA, CDR2 SQIVND (reference sequence). The V end was cut by 3 bases, the J end by 0 bases, with 9 bases between.

The chain couples TRBV4-3 to TRBJ2-5; 10 bases line up with TRBD1. Looked up from germline, CDR1 is LGHNA and CDR2 is YSLEER. The ends lost 1 base at V and 5 bases at J; junction bases unmatched: 4. The CDR3 extends over 15 amino acids. The CDR3 loop reads CASSQGTGGPETQYF. The CDR3 bases are TGCGCCAGCAGCCAAGGGACAGGGGGTCCGGAGACCCAGTACTTC.